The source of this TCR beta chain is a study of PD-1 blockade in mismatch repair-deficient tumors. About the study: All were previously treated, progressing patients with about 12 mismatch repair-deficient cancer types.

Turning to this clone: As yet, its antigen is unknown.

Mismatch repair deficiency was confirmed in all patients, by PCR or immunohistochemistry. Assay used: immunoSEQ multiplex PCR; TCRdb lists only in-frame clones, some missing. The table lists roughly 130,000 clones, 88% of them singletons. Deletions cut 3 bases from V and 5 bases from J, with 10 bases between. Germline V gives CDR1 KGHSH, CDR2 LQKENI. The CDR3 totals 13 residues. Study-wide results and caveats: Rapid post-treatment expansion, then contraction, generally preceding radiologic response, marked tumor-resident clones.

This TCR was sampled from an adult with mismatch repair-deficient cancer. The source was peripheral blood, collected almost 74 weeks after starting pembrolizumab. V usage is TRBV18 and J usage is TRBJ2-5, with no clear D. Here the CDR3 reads CASSPGTRETQYF. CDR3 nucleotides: TGTGCCAGCTCACCTGGTACGAGGGAGACCCAGTACTTC.